This TCR beta chain is from a study of cytomegalovirus exposure and HLA in healthy donors. Both 60 Vbeta primers and 13 Jbeta primers went into the PCR. Assay: immunoSEQ multiplex PCR; the TCRdb copy retains only in-frame clones and omits some. The sample has some 96,000 clones, around 76% seen once. The V end lost 4 bases, the J end lost 0 bases, and 16 bases lay between the germline ends. Germline CDR1 and CDR2: SGHRS and YFSETQ. This CDR3 is built from 16 residues. Sequencing was done on a sample of PBMCs. The chain combines TRBV5-1 with TRBJ1-1, with D possibly being TRBD1 (6 bases). This clonotype originated in a man between 40 and 49 years old in good health and CMV-seropositive. The CDR3 DNA follows: TGCGCCAGCAGCCAAGGACAGAGGGCGGTGAACACTGAAGCTTTCTTT. Protein sequence: CASSQGQRAVNTEAFF.